The 24 T cell receptor beta chains below all came from one sample that was sequenced in a study of spatial heterogeneity in lung cancer. The time point was: sample taken at primary tumor resection. A single record per CDR3 protein comes from TCRdb applying MiXCR to the 5' RACE reads. The repertoire holds some 7,000 distinct CDR3 sequences, with 5.5% to 8% as singletons. The sample was PBMCs, taken at surgery. The source is a male donor with early-stage non-small cell lung cancer.

This clonotype appeared many times. This chain's CDR3 is CASRLTGKGHGGYTF. CDR3 in DNA: TGTGCCAGCAGGTTGACAGGGAAGGGTCATGGTGGCTACACCTTC. The V gene is TRBV12-3 or TRBV12-4, the J gene TRBJ1-2, with 7 bases fitting TRBD1. Germline trimming cut 6 bases from V and 7 bases from J; bases unmatched to any gene: 14. This CDR3 is 15 amino acids long.

In DNA form, the CDR3 reads TGTGCCAGCAGCCCCATTGGGGTCACCGGGGAGCTGTTTTTT. Its translation: CASSPIGVTGELFF. The rearrangement links TRBV7-6 to TRBJ2-2; D gene ambiguous. This CDR3 has 14 amino acids. CDR1 SGHVS and CDR2 FNYEAQ come from the germline V gene. Trimming shortened V by 5 bases and J by 4 bases, and 11 bases separated the two germline ends.

Ten or more counts support this clonotype. The CDR3 here is CASRGHGRAGGLFF. CDR3 DNA: TGTGCCAGCAGAGGACACGGACGGGCTGGAGGGCTGTTTTTT. The rearrangement links TRBV28 to TRBJ2-2, with D perhaps given as TRBD1 or TRBD2 (5 bases each). Germline CDR1 is MDHEN and CDR2 is SYDVKM. V lost 6 bases and J lost 13, with 21 bases in between. The CDR3 sequence is 14 residues long.

This clonotype was detected many times. The V call is TRBV29-1, the J call TRBJ1-2; 8 bases match TRBD1. Germline V gene lookup returns CDR1 SQVTM and CDR2 ANQGSEA. The CDR3 has 12 residues. V was clipped by 4 bases and J by 2 bases; unmatched bases: 0. CDR3 DNA: TGCAGCGTTGGGACAGGGAACTATGGCTACACCTTC. It is translated as CSVGTGNYGYTF. The complete variable domain, with remaining parts taken from reference TRBV29-1 and TRBJ1-2, reads SAVISQKPSRDICQRGTSLTIQCQVDSQVTMMFWYRQQPGQSLTLIATANQGSEATYESGFVIDKFPISRPNLTFSTLTVSNMSPEDSSIYLCSVGTGNYGYTFGSGTRLTVV.

This clonotype was counted at least ten times. The chain links TRBV7-8 to TRBJ2-1; maybe TRBD2 (5 bases). V lost 2 bases, J lost 10 bases, and 18 bases lay in between. The CDR3 consists of 15 residues. The germline CDR1 and CDR2 sequences are SGHVS and FQNEAQ. CDR3 residues: CASSLYQDSFSEQFF. The DNA of the CDR3 is TGTGCCAGCAGCTTATATCAGGACTCGTTCTCCGAGCAGTTCTTC.

The sample holds many counts of this clonotype. CDR3 nucleotides: TGCAGTGCTAGAGATCGTCAGAAGAGCTCTGGGGCCAACGTCCTGACTTTC. Translated: CSARDRQKSSGANVLTF. V gene TRBV20-1 combines with J gene TRBJ2-6; D unclear. This CDR3 comprises 17 residues. Germline V lookup: CDR1 DFQATT, CDR2 SNEGSKA (reference sequence). V lost 0 bases and J lost 0, with 12 bases in between.

This clonotype has at least ten counts. V usage is TRBV5-1 and J usage is TRBJ1-1, with 8 bases aligning to TRBD1. Germline V lookup: CDR1 SGHRS, CDR2 YFSETQ. V was pared by 4 bases and J by 4 bases, with 12 bases of the junction left unmatched. This CDR3 spans 16 amino acids. The CDR3, as DNA: TGCGCCAGCAGCCGAGGGGCAGGGGGCGCGAGCACTGAAGCTTTCTTT. Its translation is CASSRGAGGASTEAFF.

This clonotype was observed many times. V and J are TRBV20-1 and TRBJ1-3; D is unresolved. The germline V and J ends were trimmed by 3 bases and 4 bases, with 7 bases remaining between them. CDR1 and CDR2 from the germline V gene are DFQATT and SNEGSKA (reference sequence). CDR3 size: 12 residues. The CDR3 protein is CSARRAGNTIYF. In DNA form, the CDR3 reads TGCAGTGCTAGGAGGGCCGGAAACACCATATATTTT.

The rearrangement joins TRBV6-6 to TRBJ2-7; 7 nucleotides align to TRBD1. With 10 bases clipped from V and 1 base from J, the junction kept 4 bases outside the gene matches. Germline CDR1 MNHNY, CDR2 SVGAGI (reference sequence). The CDR3 has 12 amino acids. The CDR3 DNA sequence: TGTGCCACCGGGGACAGATCCTACGAGCAGTACTTC. It is translated as CATGDRSYEQYF.

This clonotype was detected ten times or more. V and J are TRBV6-5 and TRBJ2-3; D not resolved. The CDR3 extends over 13 amino acids. Looked up from germline, CDR1 is MNHEY and CDR2 is SVGAGI. The ends were cut back, 0 bases at V and 5 bases at J, with 6 bases in the middle. Here the CDR3 reads CASSYSTKDTQYF. The CDR3 DNA sequence: TGTGCCAGCAGTTACTCGACAAAAGATACGCAGTATTTT.

This clonotype was detected many times. The chain combines TRBV12-3 or TRBV12-4 with TRBJ1-4; D might be TRBD1 (5 bases). The CDR3 has 15 amino acids. Trimming pared 7 bases from V and 5 bases from J, leaving 17 bases between. Here the CDR3 DNA reads TGTGCCAGCACCCAGTGGGGGGAGAAAAATGAAAAACTGTTTTTT. Translating it yields CASTQWGEKNEKLFF.

This clonotype was observed at least ten times. The chain carries TRBV30 and TRBJ2-1; 9 bases line up with TRBD1. This CDR3 spans 15 amino acids. The germline gives CDR1 GTSNPN, CDR2 SVGIG (reference sequence). V lost 7 bases and J lost 7; bases outside the gene matches: 14. Here the CDR3 reads CASDSGTGLGNEQFF. As DNA, the CDR3 is TGTGCCTCCGACTCCGGGACAGGGCTTGGGAATGAGCAGTTCTTC.

This clonotype occurred many times. Mismatch with germline at one junction end may stem from a read error. The chain's CDR3 is CASSESIGQSF. CDR3 nucleotides: TGTGCCAGCAGTGAATCCATAGGACAGAGTTTT. The V call is TRBV2, the J call TRBJ1-1; perhaps TRBD1 as D (6 bases). The CDR3 length is 11 residues. In germline, CDR1 is SNHLY, CDR2 FYNNEI.

This clonotype was picked up many times. J is TRBJ1-1 and V is TRBV25-1, with unresolved D. CDR1 is MGHDK and CDR2 is SYGVNS in the germline V gene. V was clipped by 3 bases and J by 7 bases, with 6 bases between them. The CDR3 has 11 residues. The CDR3 region is CASSEGDEAFF. The CDR3 DNA is TGTGCCAGCAGTGAGGGAGATGAAGCTTTCTTT.

Ten or more counts support this clonotype. J is TRBJ2-7 and V is TRBV30; 13 bases match TRBD2. CDR3 length: 17 amino acids. Trimming removed 2 bases from V and 3 bases from J; junction bases left unmatched: 10. Germline CDR1 and CDR2: GTSNPN and SVGIG (reference sequence). The CDR3 DNA is TGTGCCTGGAGTAAGGGGACTAGCGGGAATAAAGGCTACGAGCAGTACTTC. Its protein is CAWSKGTSGNKGYEQYF.

This clonotype was seen repeatedly, ten times or more. The chain couples TRBV6-5 to TRBJ2-7, with a possible D match to TRBD1 (5 bases). Germline CDR1 reads MNHEY; CDR2 reads SVGAGI. The CDR3 covers 14 residues. The V gene lost 3 bases and the J gene lost 2 bases, with 11 bases spanning the gap. The CDR3 DNA reads TGTGCCAGCAGTTATAAGCTGGGGCCCTACGAGCAGTACGTC. It translates to CASSYKLGPYEQYV.

This clonotype was seen at least ten times. The CDR3 region is CSVAGGQPPSYEQYF. The CDR3, as DNA: TGCAGCGTCGCAGGGGGACAGCCCCCCAGCTACGAGCAGTACTTC. The rearrangement joins TRBV29-1 to TRBJ2-7, with 7 bases identical to TRBD1. The CDR3 is made up of 15 amino acids. V was pared by 6 bases and J by 3 bases, with 14 bases of the junction left unmatched. Germline lookup yields CDR1 SQVTM and CDR2 ANQGSEA.

This clonotype came up a few times. V and J are TRBV27 and TRBJ2-7, with D possibly matching TRBD2 (6 bases). The CDR3 contains 13 residues. Germline CDR1 is MNHEY and CDR2 is SMNVEV (reference sequence). V lost 9 bases to trimming and J lost 5 bases, with 17 bases between them. The DNA of the CDR3 is TGTGCCAGAACTAGGCGGGGCCAAGACGAGCAGTACTTC. Translated, it gives CARTRRGQDEQYF.

This clonotype was detected ten times or more. The chain employs TRBV27 and TRBJ1-5; D is ambiguous. Germline V gene lookup returns CDR1 MNHEY and CDR2 SMNVEV (reference sequence). The V and J ends lost 2 bases and 4 bases respectively, with 6 bases between them. The CDR3 consists of 13 residues. The CDR3 loop is CASSLLWNQPQHF. CDR3 bases: TGTGCCAGCAGTTTACTGTGGAATCAGCCCCAGCATTTT.

This clonotype has at least ten counts. The chain links TRBV7-2 to TRBJ2-1; D gene uncertain. Trimming left V 5 bases short and J 1 base short, with 15 bases between. Germline CDR1 and CDR2: SGHTA and FQGNSA. This CDR3 is built from 16 residues. DNA for the CDR3: TGTGCCAGCAGCCCCGAAGGTAGAAAATCCTACAATGAGCAGTTCTTC. This translates into CASSPEGRKSYNEQFF.

This clonotype was counted ten times or more. J is TRBJ2-5 and V is TRBV7-9; D is uncertain. Trimming removed 6 bases from V and 1 base from J, with 9 bases in between. This CDR3 spans 13 amino acids. Germline V gene sequence: CDR1 SEHNR, CDR2 FQNEAQ (reference sequence). CDR3 amino acids: CASSRHFQETQYF. For the CDR3, the DNA is TGTGCCAGCAGTCGACATTTCCAAGAGACCCAGTACTTC.

Ten or more counts support this clonotype. The rearrangement uses TRBV2 and TRBJ2-3; D perhaps matches TRBD2 (6 bases). Trimming cost V 6 bases and J 4 bases, with 14 bases left between them. This CDR3 region has 14 residues. Germline lookup yields CDR1 SNHLY and CDR2 FYNNEI. DNA of the CDR3: TGTGCCAGCAGCGTAGCGGAGCAGTCAGATACGCAGTATTTT. It specifies CASSVAEQSDTQYF.

There are many counts of this clonotype. The chain has TRBV19 and TRBJ1-2; D unclear. The germline V gene has CDR1 LNHDA and CDR2 SQIVND (reference sequence). The germline V and J ends were trimmed by 7 bases and 1 base, with 10 bases remaining between them. This CDR3 has 13 amino acids. CDR3 sequence: CASTRHVNYGYTF. The CDR3 coding sequence is TGTGCCAGTACTAGGCACGTTAACTATGGCTACACCTTC.

This clonotype was seen ten or more times. The chain recombines TRBV28 with TRBJ1-4, with D possibly matching TRBD1 (6 bases). CDR1 MDHEN and CDR2 SYDVKM come from the germline V gene. V lost 5 bases, J lost 8 bases, and 9 bases lay in between. CDR3 length equals 12 residues. Written as DNA, the CDR3 is TGTGCCAGCAGTCCCGGGACAGAAAAACTGTTTTTT. Translated, it gives CASSPGTEKLFF.